Listed here are 7 T cell receptor beta chains from one sample, sequenced in a study of human T cells and chemical hapten exposure. Time point described: patch test 3, about 24 weeks after DPC sensitization. Treatment in this sample: therapeutic diphenylcyclopropenone sensitization with weekly scalp DPC. Unseparated into fractions, whole blood served as the source from which total RNA was extracted. In TCRdb, the RACE reads were re-called with MiXCR into one record per CDR3 protein. The sample has under 50,000 distinct CDR3 sequences, roughly 13% seen once; the top ten hold roughly 2%. The starting material was whole blood, obtained in connection with sensitization to the hapten diphenylcyclopropenone (DPC). Every receptor here comes from a woman aged 40 to 50 with alopecia areata. Some clones in this sample may be carry-over from other donors' samples.

This clonotype was counted between two and nine times. V usage is TRBV29-1 and J usage is TRBJ1-5; D is ambiguous. This CDR3 comprises 13 residues. CDR1 is SQVTM, CDR2 ANQGSEA, per germline. Trimming pared 4 bases from V and 7 bases from J, leaving 14 bases between. CDR3: CSVAPGIGQPQHF. CDR3 DNA: TGCAGCGTTGCCCCGGGAATAGGGCAGCCCCAGCATTTT.

The sample holds many counts of this clonotype. The genes are TRBV29-1 and TRBJ2-1; 11 bases fit TRBD2. CDR1 SQVTM and CDR2 ANQGSEA come from the germline V gene. The CDR3 has 16 amino acids. V lost 0 bases to trimming and J lost 6 bases; unmatched junction nucleotides: 7. The CDR3 nucleotides are TGCAGCGTTGAAGAGTTACTAGCGGGAGTAAGCAATGAGCAGTTCTTC. The encoded protein is CSVEELLAGVSNEQFF.

This chain uses TRBV20-1 with TRBJ1-1, with 9 bases aligning to TRBD1. Germline V gene sequence: CDR1 DFQATT, CDR2 SNEGSKA (reference sequence). The CDR3 is made up of 15 amino acids. J lost 5 bases, V lost 6 bases, and 13 bases had no gene match. DNA for the CDR3: TGCAGTGCCCTGGGCTCCGGGACAGGGAAGACTGAAGCTTTCTTT. It yields the protein CSALGSGTGKTEAFF.

This rearrangement joins TRBV29-1 to TRBJ1-1; 7 bases fit TRBD1. The CDR3 runs to 14 residues. J was trimmed by 2 bases and V by 5 bases; bases with no gene match: 8. Germline assignment: CDR1 SQVTM and CDR2 ANQGSEA. CDR3 coding DNA: TGCAGCGTTCAAAGACAGGGAAGAAACACTGAAGCTTTCTTT. It yields the protein CSVQRQGRNTEAFF. Full variable domain (rest looked up from reference TRBV29-1 and TRBJ1-1): SAVISQKPSRDICQRGTSLTIQCQVDSQVTMMFWYRQQPGQSLTLIATANQGSEATYESGFVIDKFPISRPNLTFSTLTVSNMSPEDSSIYLCSVQRQGRNTEAFFGQGTRLTVV.

The chain joins TRBV27 to TRBJ2-1; maybe TRBD1 (6 bases). CDR1 is MNHEY, CDR2 SMNVEV, per germline (reference sequence). The CDR3 covers 12 residues. The germline V and J ends were trimmed by 4 bases and 7 bases, with 8 bases remaining between them. The CDR3 spells CASSSTGNEQFF. CDR3 sequence (DNA): TGTGCCAGCAGTTCTACAGGGAATGAGCAGTTCTTC.

A few counts support this clonotype. The V gene is TRBV28, the J gene TRBJ1-1; the D gene is possibly TRBD1 (5 bases). The CDR3 extends over 15 amino acids. V gave up 8 bases and J gave up 0 bases, with 16 bases separating them. Germline lookup yields CDR1 MDHEN and CDR2 SYDVKM. The DNA for the CDR3 is TGTGCCAGCTCCCCCCTCGGGGCCGTGAACACTGAAGCTTTCTTT. This sequence encodes CASSPLGAVNTEAFF. Full variable domain (missing parts from reference TRBV28 and TRBJ1-1): DVKVTQSSRYLVKRTGEKVFLECVQDMDHENMFWYRQDPGLGLRLIYFSYDVKMKEKGDIPEGYSVSREKKERFSLILESASTNQTSMYLCASSPLGAVNTEAFFGQGTRLTVV.

This clonotype was seen a handful of times. The chain uses TRBV27 and TRBJ1-5, with no clear D. V was shortened by 4 bases and J by 5 bases, with 15 bases between the two germline ends. CDR1 MNHEY and CDR2 SMNVEV come from the germline V gene (reference sequence). This CDR3 region has 15 residues. CDR3 sequence: CASSSSGLFYQPQHF. CDR3 bases: TGTGCCAGCAGTTCCTCGGGGTTGTTCTATCAGCCCCAGCATTTT.